One T cell receptor beta chain is described in this entry. The antigen remains undetermined. The entry originates in a study of blood T cells in healthy people across ages. Notes on the study in general: Greater diversity and more naive CD4+ cells were seen in long-lived donors than in aged donors. Changes in expanded clonotypes were possibly confounded, as the CMV status of donors was unknown.

V lost 2 bases and J 0 bases, leaving 8 bases between the germline ends. The CDR3 is 14 amino acids. Germline V gene lookup returns CDR1 MNHEY and CDR2 SVGAGI. A second 7 to 11 cycle PCR used barcoded and J-beta primers. Using its own MiXCR run on the 5' RACE reads, TCRdb lists one record per CDR3 protein. Among about 1.5 million distinct CDR3 sequences listed, around 40% were seen once. The origin of this receptor is a woman aged 18-29 years in good health. The sample was blood. The chain links TRBV6-5 to TRBJ2-7, with D uncertain. CDR3 DNA sequence: TGTGCCAGCAGTTACGTGGGCGGCTCCTACGAGCAGTACTTC. Translated, it gives CASSYVGGSYEQYF.